This T cell receptor beta chain emerged from a study of cytomegalovirus exposure and HLA in healthy donors. Regarding the study as a whole: Later on, an analysis showed TCR association rates differing by HLA locus, with DRB1 the most and HLA-C the fewest. Later analysis identified several of the most significant clusters that appeared linked to common viral pathogens.

In the case of this clone: What it recognizes is unknown.

Primers included in the PCR were 60 Vbeta and 13 Jbeta primers. Data came from immunoSEQ multiplex PCR; TCRdb stores just in-frame clones and leaves some out. The sample shows approximately 160,000 clones, 80% of them seen only once. This sequence originates from a woman between 50 and 59 years old in good health and CMV-seropositive. Sequenced: PBMCs.

In nucleotides, the CDR3 is TGTGCCAGCAGTACTTTAGGCGGGGGGGTCTACGAGCAGTACTTC. Protein: CASSTLGGGVYEQYF. The chain joins TRBV6-1 to TRBJ2-5; 9 nucleotides agree with TRBD2. The J call may be faulty, since TRBJ2-7 better matches the DNA end. In germline, CDR1 is MNHNS, CDR2 SASEGT. The CDR3 sequence is 15 residues long.